This T cell receptor (beta chain) originates from a study of immune evolution from preneoplasia to lung adenocarcinoma. General observations from the study: Top clone frequencies peaked in normal lung, apparently declining through invasive adenocarcinoma.

The V end was cut by 8 bases, the J end by 6 bases, with 13 bases between. The CDR3 is 13 amino acids. Germline-derived CDR1 and CDR2 are SNHLY and FYNNEI. This table comes from immunoSEQ multiplex PCR, and its TCRdb copy is limited to in-frame clones, with some not included. The sample has just over 14,000 clones, 81% seen once. Worth noting for this clone: Its antigen is currently unknown.

Patients had resection in Japan or China between the mid-2010s and the late 2010s. Two lung cancer pathologists independently confirmed each histologic diagnosis. What was sequenced was FFPE minimally invasive lung adenocarcinoma tissue. V and J are TRBV2 and TRBJ1-4; maybe TRBD1 (5 bases). The TCR sequence derives from a person aged 60 to 85 with lung adenocarcinoma. CDR3 DNA sequence: TGTGCCAGCGCGCAATCCAGGGATGAAAAACTGTTTTTT. Translating it yields CASAQSRDEKLFF.